The T cell receptor beta chain described here comes from a study of CD8 T cells in Susac syndrome. The CDR3 has 13 residues. Germline CDR1 is KGHSH and CDR2 is LQKENI. The germline V and J ends were trimmed by 2 bases and 3 bases, with 5 bases remaining between them. On this clonotype: Its antigen is unidentified.

cDNA came from about 0.5 to 1 ug RNA primed by random hexamers. The TCR beta CDR3 was amplified by immunoSEQ multiplex PCR across 54 Vbeta, 13 Jbeta. TCRdb used MiXCR to reprocess the immunoSEQ multiplex PCR reads, holding one entry per CDR3 protein. The repertoire includes 67,000 or so distinct CDR3 sequences, just over 90% of them detected once, and roughly 0.15% sits in the top ten. Findings of the study overall: The CD4+ T cell repertoire of patients with Susac syndrome showed no detectable clonal expansion.

The authors carried out high-throughput sequencing of TCR beta. They applied it to CD8+ and CD4+ T cells obtained from blood. TEMRA cells were FACS-enriched, unlike CD8+ and CD4+ T cells, which were negatively isolated. The sequence derives from a human donor with Susac syndrome. This rearrangement joins TRBV18 to TRBJ1-5; D unclear. The sequenced sample was CD4+ T cells from PBMCs. For the CDR3, the DNA is TGTGCCAGCTCACCAGGGGACAATCAGCCCCAGCATTTT. As protein: CASSPGDNQPQHF.